A single sample is the source of the 22 T cell receptor beta chains below, sequenced in a study of blood T cell repertoires in COVID-19. Some clones are missing from TCRdb's copy, which holds only in-frame ones; the method was immunoSEQ multiplex PCR. The sample consists of about 73,000 clones, 65% to 90% of them appearing once. The specimen sequenced was peripheral blood. These receptors all come from a woman in her sixties with acute or convalescent COVID-19.

The table lists this clone with a few counts. CDR3 sequence (DNA): TGTGCCAGCAGCGTTGACAGGGGTTGGGGCTATGGCTACACCTTC. This translates into CASSVDRGWGYGYTF. The chain carries TRBV9 and TRBJ1-2, with TRBD1 matching 8 bases. With V trimmed by 2 bases and J by 4 bases, 7 bases remained unmatched. Germline V gene data show CDR1 as SGDLS and CDR2 as YYNGEE. The CDR3 length is 15 residues.

The chain combines TRBV5-1 with TRBJ1-4; the D gene is possibly TRBD1 (6 bases). Germline lookup yields CDR1 SGHRS and CDR2 YFSETQ. The CDR3 covers 15 residues. V lost 3 bases and J lost 0, with 9 bases in between. CDR3 sequence reads: CASSWGHSTNEKLFF. The CDR3 nucleotides read TGCGCCAGCAGCTGGGGACACTCAACTAATGAAAAACTGTTTTTT.

V usage is TRBV27 and J usage is TRBJ1-1, with 10 bases identical to TRBD1. The V segment lost 4 bases and the J segment 1 base; nucleotides outside the gene matches: 6. The germline V gene encodes CDR1 MNHEY and CDR2 SMNVEV (reference sequence). The CDR3 covers 16 residues. The DNA of the CDR3 is TGTGCCAGCAGTTCCCCCCGGACAGGGGGGAACACTGAAGCTTTCTTT. It yields the protein CASSSPRTGGNTEAFF.

In its sample, this clone was seen once. J is TRBJ1-4 and V is TRBV30; perhaps TRBD1 as D (5 bases). V dropped 5 bases and J dropped 8 bases, with 12 bases sitting between them. Germline loops: CDR1 GTSNPN, CDR2 SVGIG (reference sequence). The CDR3 runs 12 residues. The CDR3 nucleotides read TGTGCCTGGGCAGGGAAACGCGAAAAACTGTTTTTT. This sequence encodes CAWAGKREKLFF.

The gene calls are TRBV2 and TRBJ1-1; no definite D call. The CDR3 extends over 14 amino acids. With 10 bases removed from V and 1 base from J, the gap between germline ends came to 16 bases. Germline V lookup: CDR1 SNHLY, CDR2 FYNNEI. The CDR3 coding sequence is TGTGCCACCGCGTCAGGTCCCGGGAACACTGAAGCTTTCTTT. Protein product: CATASGPGNTEAFF.

This clone was picked up one time. The J gene is TRBJ1-2, the V gene TRBV30, with 8 positions matching TRBD1. V shed 2 bases, J shed 8 bases, and the junction held 7 bases outside the gene matches. The CDR3 has 13 residues. Germline assignment: CDR1 GTSNPN and CDR2 SVGIG (reference sequence). The CDR3 reads CAWSRDRMGGYTF. CDR3 DNA sequence: TGTGCCTGGAGTCGGGACAGGATGGGCGGCTACACCTTC.

This chain connects TRBV19 to TRBJ2-5, with D possibly being TRBD1 (5 bases). V was cut by 3 bases and J by 5 bases, with 10 bases left in between. The CDR3 consists of 13 residues. Germline V lookup: CDR1 LNHDA, CDR2 SQIVND (reference sequence). In DNA, the CDR3 is TGTGCCAGTAGTATTGGGGCGAGGGAGACCCAGTACTTC. Translated: CASSIGARETQYF.

The chain uses TRBV11-2 and TRBJ1-2; 7 bases fit TRBD1. The CDR3 has 15 residues. Germline trimming cut 5 bases from V and 4 bases from J; bases unmatched to any gene: 10. Germline V lookup: CDR1 SGHAT, CDR2 FQNNGV. The CDR3 reads CASSRDSPPGYGYTF. The DNA of the CDR3 is TGTGCCAGCAGCCGGGACAGTCCACCAGGCTATGGCTACACCTTC.

This clone occurred once. V and J are TRBV6-5 and TRBJ1-2, with a weak D call TRBD1 (6 bases). The CDR3 is 15 residues long. Germline V CDR1 and CDR2: MNHEY, SVGAGI. Trimming left V 7 bases short and J 4 bases short, with 19 bases between. CDR3 nucleotide sequence: TGTGCCAGCAAGGCCGGGGGGCAGGACCTCTATGGCTACACCTTC. The encoded protein is CASKAGGQDLYGYTF.

This chain joins TRBV4-1 and TRBJ1-1; D uncertain. Germline V gives CDR1 MGHRA, CDR2 YSYEKL. The CDR3 contains 16 residues. V gave up 0 bases and J gave up 7 bases, with 18 bases separating them. The CDR3, as DNA: TGCGCCAGCAGCCAAGATATTAGCCCACTTTCGCTTGAAGCTTTCTTT. Its translation is CASSQDISPLSLEAFF.

This chain uses TRBV4-1 with TRBJ2-5; 7 bases map to TRBD2. J was trimmed by 1 base and V by 2 bases; bases with no gene match: 10. This CDR3 has 17 amino acids. The V gene's germline CDR1 is MGHRA and CDR2 YSYEKL. The CDR3 region has the DNA TGCGCCAGCAGCCAAACGGGGAGGGGCCGGTCCCAAGAGACCCAGTACTTC. Protein sequence: CASSQTGRGRSQETQYF.

This clone came up many times. The rearrangement uses TRBV5-1 and TRBJ1-1; D is unresolved. This CDR3 region has 15 residues. Trimming cost V 0 bases and J 4 bases, with 13 bases left between them. Germline V gene lookup returns CDR1 SGHRS and CDR2 YFSETQ. The CDR3 loop reads CASSLVGGKGTEAFF. CDR3 nucleotide sequence: TGCGCCAGCAGCTTGGTCGGAGGGAAGGGCACTGAAGCTTTCTTT. The full variable domain, its missing parts supplied by reference TRBV5-1 and TRBJ1-1, is KAGVTQTPRYLIKTRGQQVTLSCSPISGHRSVSWYQQTPGQGLQFLFEYFSETQRNKGNFPGRFSGRQFSNSRSEMNVSTLELGDSALYLCASSLVGGKGTEAFFGQGTRLTVV.

V and J are TRBV5-1 and TRBJ1-6; the match to TRBD1 covers 8 bases. Germline V gives CDR1 SGHRS, CDR2 YFSETQ. V gave up 1 base and J gave up 7 bases; unmatched junction bases: 1. There are 14 residues in the CDR3. The CDR3 DNA reads TGCGCCAGCAGCTTGCAGGGGGCGAATTCACCCCTCCACTTT. Its protein product is CASSLQGANSPLHF.

The chain is built from TRBV12-3 or TRBV12-4 and TRBJ1-5; no reliable D call. V lost 1 base to trimming and J lost 6 bases, with 7 bases between them. CDR3 size: 13 residues. The CDR3 here is CASSLGQFQPQHF. The CDR3 DNA reads TGTGCCAGCAGTTTAGGGCAGTTTCAGCCCCAGCATTTT.

The CDR3 DNA sequence: TGTGCCAGCAGCTTGCGCTATGGCACTGAAGCTTTCTTT. Its protein is CASSLRYGTEAFF. The chain carries TRBV5-6 and TRBJ1-1; D remains ambiguous. V was shortened by 1 base and J by 4 bases, with 8 bases between the two germline ends. The germline V gene encodes CDR1 SGHDT and CDR2 YYEEEE. The CDR3 is made up of 13 amino acids.

The chain links TRBV10-3 to TRBJ2-2, with TRBD1 as a possible D gene (5 bases). The CDR3 runs 14 residues. The ends were cut back, 1 base at V and 7 bases at J, with 10 bases in the middle. Germline lookup yields CDR1 ENHRY and CDR2 SYGVKD. The DNA for the CDR3 is TGTGCCATCAGTGAGTTCTCAGGGATCGGGGAGCTGTTTTTT. It encodes CAISEFSGIGELFF.

This clone showed up just a few times. V is TRBV5-1 and J is TRBJ2-1; no definite D call. V lost 1 base, J lost 0 bases, and 11 bases lay in between. The V gene's germline CDR1 is SGHRS and CDR2 YFSETQ. This CDR3 is 16 amino acids long. CDR3 sequence reads: CASSLKQPSSYNEQFF. The CDR3 DNA is TGCGCCAGCAGCTTGAAGCAACCGAGCTCCTACAATGAGCAGTTCTTC.

The chain combines TRBV2 with TRBJ2-1; 13 bases line up with TRBD2. V dropped 3 bases and J dropped 4; count of bases not matched to a gene: 0. The CDR3 length is 15 residues. Germline V gives CDR1 SNHLY, CDR2 FYNNEI. CDR3 DNA sequence: TGTGCCAGCAGTGAGGGACTAGCGGGATACAATGAGCAGTTCTTC. This translates into CASSEGLAGYNEQFF.

V and J are TRBV30 and TRBJ2-1, with 10 positions matching TRBD2. Losses at the gene ends were 1 base for V and 4 bases for J; bases not matched to a gene: 7. The germline V gene encodes CDR1 GTSNPN and CDR2 SVGIG (reference sequence). The CDR3 contains 16 residues. The CDR3 here is CAWSDILAGPYNEQFF. Written as DNA, the CDR3 is TGTGCCTGGAGTGATATACTAGCGGGGCCGTACAATGAGCAGTTCTTC.

The chain links TRBV7-7 to TRBJ2-5, with D possibly being TRBD1 (6 bases). Trimming pared 5 bases from V and 2 bases from J, leaving 15 bases between. Germline loops: CDR1 SSHAT, CDR2 FNYEAQ (reference sequence). The length of the CDR3 is 15 residues. The CDR3 loop is CASSATRQAQETQYF. CDR3 nucleotides: TGTGCCAGCAGCGCCACCAGACAGGCACAAGAGACCCAGTACTTC.

The CDR3 sequence is CAWTSQGYEQYF. The CDR3 DNA reads TGTGCCTGGACGAGCCAGGGCTACGAGCAGTACTTC. This chain joins TRBV30 and TRBJ2-7, with D possibly being TRBD1 (5 bases). CDR1 is GTSNPN and CDR2 is SVGIG in the germline V gene (reference sequence). CDR3 length: 12 residues. V was pared by 4 bases and J by 3 bases, with 10 bases between.

This sequence joins TRBV2 and TRBJ2-2; 11 positions match TRBD1. Per the germline V gene, CDR1 is SNHLY and CDR2 is FYNNEI. The junction had 6 bases not matched to a gene; V was cut back by 6 bases and J by 6 bases. The CDR3 loop spans 15 amino acids. The DNA of the CDR3 is TGTGCCAGCAGGGTCGGGACAGGGGGATCCGGGGAGCTGTTTTTT. As protein: CASRVGTGGSGELFF.